The present TCR beta chain was sequenced within a study of T cell changes during pregnancy in multiple sclerosis. This table comes from immunoSEQ multiplex PCR, and its TCRdb copy is limited to in-frame clones, with some not included. This table has just over 80,000 clones, more than 90% appearing once. Germline loops: CDR1 SGHRS, CDR2 YFSETQ. With V trimmed by 8 bases and J by 1 base, 6 bases remained unmatched. The CDR3 runs to 14 residues. The chain couples TRBV5-1 to TRBJ1-2; 9 bases line up with TRBD1. Specimen: peripheral blood, collected in the second trimester of pregnancy. The receptor's source is a female donor with multiple sclerosis, enrolled in a pregnancy study. CDR3: CASSGQGDNYGYTF. The CDR3 nucleotides are TGCGCCAGTTCGGGACAGGGTGATAACTATGGCTACACCTTC. The variable domain in full, completed from reference TRBV5-1 and TRBJ1-2, reads KAGVTQTPRYLIKTRGQQVTLSCSPISGHRSVSWYQQTPGQGLQFLFEYFSETQRNKGNFPGRFSGRQFSNSRSEMNVSTLELGDSALYLCASSGQGDNYGYTFGSGTRLTVV.